The present TCR beta chain was sequenced within a study of cytomegalovirus exposure and HLA in healthy donors. The study ran its PCR with 60 Vbeta and 13 Jbeta primers. The assay was immunoSEQ multiplex PCR, and TCRdb's table has in-frame clones only and misses some. The table shows about 140,000 clones, with around 80% occurring only once. The CDR3 loop spans 15 amino acids. The V gene end was trimmed by 2 bases and the J gene end by 9 bases; junction bases not matched to a gene: 5. The germline V gene has CDR1 MNHEY and CDR2 SMNVEV (reference sequence). This clonotype was obtained from a man aged 18 to 35 in good health and CMV-seropositive. Material: PBMCs. The rearrangement uses TRBV27 and TRBJ2-1, with 12 bases fitting TRBD2. CDR3 DNA sequence: TGTGCCAGCAGTTTAAAGACTAGCGGGAGAGGTGAGCAGTTCTTC. It yields the protein CASSLKTSGRGEQFF.